This paragraph covers one T cell receptor (beta chain) sequence. Its antigen is not identified. The data are from a study of CD8+CD57+ T cells in acquired aplastic anemia. Study-level information: Across the sorted CD4+ and CD8+ cells, DNA amounts averaged about 3 ug. An average of about 10.8 million reads for CD4+ cells was obtained from healthy donors. Points from the study as a whole: A set of 25 to 30 CD8+ CDR3 sequences was shared between patients and controls, and these sequences appeared highly expressed in patients. Simpson's diversity of CD8+ cells was not significantly different in patients compared with controls.

Genomic DNA provided the template from which TCR beta VDJ and CDR3 profiles were obtained. TCRdb re-analysed the reads in MiXCR, keeping a single row per CDR3 protein. The data show about 180,000 distinct CDR3 sequences, around half seen once. Germline V gives CDR1 SGHRS, CDR2 YFSETQ. The trim removed 4 bases at V and 4 bases at J, leaving 16 bases unmatched. CDR3 length equals 19 residues. The V call is TRBV5-1, the J call TRBJ2-1; 11 bases agree with TRBD2. The TCR comes from a human donor in good health. The sequenced sample consisted of sorted CD4+, CD8+, or CD8+CD57+ T cells (not recorded which) from PBMCs. The CDR3 sequence: CASSLALSLAGGAYNEQFF. The CDR3 nucleotides read TGCGCCAGCAGCCTCGCCTTGAGTCTAGCGGGAGGAGCTTACAATGAGCAGTTCTTC.